This T cell receptor beta chain was retrieved from a study of blood T cell repertoires in COVID-19. Across the study: Whether acute or convalescent, the COVID-19 samples came from the United States, Italy and Spain.

Produced via immunoSEQ multiplex PCR; TCRdb's table is partial and in-frame only. In the table there are fewer than 300,000 clones, more than 65% of which are singletons. Germline CDR1 MNHNY, CDR2 SVGAGI (reference sequence). CDR3 length: 16 residues. V trimming: 5 bases; J trimming: 6 bases; junction bases outside the gene matches: 11. Seattle participants joined during active infection and were tracked over time. The J gene is TRBJ2-1, the V gene TRBV6-6, with TRBD1 matching over 9 bases. The TCR was taken from a person between 70 and 80 years old with COVID-19, enrolled during active disease. What was sequenced was peripheral blood. The DNA of the CDR3 is TGTGCCAGCAGTCGAACAGGGGGCAGGGGATCCAATGAGCAGTTCTTC. Translating gives CASSRTGGRGSNEQFF.